This TCR beta chain appears in the sequencing data of a study of cytomegalovirus exposure and HLA in healthy donors (dated 2017 in TCRdb). About the full investigation: An earlier analysis of approximately 640 of the donors reported 276 Gb of sequence data and more than 90 million unique TCR beta sequences from 150 million to 200 million T cells. The study aimed to test whether signatures of past pathogen exposure could be identified by cataloging public T cell receptors. Because of strong linkage in the cohort, five DR-DQ haplotypes were treated as single units for association and clustering. A later analysis re-examined previously published TCR beta repertoires from roughly 650 donors and added high-resolution HLA genotyping to investigate patterns of TCR occurrence. Donor age, sex, ethnicity and CMV serostatus were compiled alongside the repertoire data. A later genetic analysis took genome-wide SNP genotypes for about 60% of the roughly 670 donors and used that subset as a discovery cohort. Every repertoire in the discovery cohort had been generated on one and the same sequencing platform. Besides the first cohort of roughly 640 subjects, a separate validation cohort made up of 90 to 150 different subjects was used. In the later analysis, no new phenotypic data were used to find candidate immune exposures; instead, reliance was placed on TCR beta sequences and their occurrence across donors. To predict cytomegalovirus infection status, the study combined high-throughput TCR immunosequencing, statistical association of individual TCRs with disease status, and machine learning. The T cell repertoires of around 730 subjects were profiled by immunosequencing and related to cytomegalovirus serostatus. Both class I and class II loci were covered by HLA typing, at four-digit resolution. Among the roughly 430 genotyped donors, under 90% belonged to the genetic ancestry cluster associated with self-reported Caucasian donors. An early release that covered around 590 HLA-typed donors contained approximately 300 gigabases of sequencing data and some 87 million unique TCR sequences. An earlier analysis of some 600 of the donors applied high-throughput TCR beta sequencing to assess whether each TCR beta V gene segment acted as functional or pseudogenic. Across some 400 genotyped donors of the cohort, an average of approximately 200,000 unique TCR beta nucleotide sequences per donor were sequenced, and 15% to 20% of those sequences were non-productive. Typing coverage differed by locus: A, B, C, DRB1 and DQB1 were typed in roughly 620-640 donors, DQA1 in 500 to 550, DPA1 in roughly 590, and DPB1 in approximately 450.

Broad study findings and their caveats: Compared with equally common non-associated chains, HLA-associated TCR beta chains in a later analysis were more clonally expanded and had lower generation probabilities. A group of highly shared sequence variants was considered likely to be a technical artifact of the sequencing pipeline. In an earlier analysis of several hundred of the donors, most TCR beta V segments were observed in productive rearrangements about 87% or about 30% of the time, broadly matching IMGT annotations. In this cohort, only TCR beta chains were sequenced, and detectable features were limited by the absence of alpha or paired-chain data. Because HLA typing was missing for some donors at each locus, association tests included only the typed subset. According to a later analysis, most CMV-associated TCR beta chains appeared to be HLA-restricted, and the HLA associations seemed to be driven largely by CMV exposure. In a later analysis, some 17,000 TCR beta sequences were associated with specific HLA alleles at a false discovery rate of 0.05. Linkage disequilibrium might explain the correlated functional status among segregating V segments, but an unknown experimental factor could not be excluded. Cytomegalovirus status was reported to be diagnosed by the classifier with high specificity and sensitivity in both the original and validation cohorts. For the cohort, immune exposure information was limited to CMV serostatus. The earlier analysis of 450 to 700 of the donors excluded over 15 rarely observed V segments, including chromosome 9 orphons, because counts were too low. It was suggested by the authors that the approach could potentially be generalized to other disease states and immunological phenotypes. A further reported finding was that TCR beta sequences accurately predicted the HLA-A and HLA-B alleles for most subjects in the first cohort. The presence/absence analyses assumed that sequencing depth was roughly uniform across donors, and that assumption may not be true. In a later genetic analysis, a missense DCLRE1C variant was associated with V-gene and J-gene trimming of TCR beta chains, and the association was replicated in an independent cohort. The study gave a list of over 150 TCR beta chains associated with cytomegalovirus. In a later genetic analysis, fewer N-insertions in productive TCRs were reported among donors in an Asian-associated ancestry cluster than the roughly 700-donor mean. Because the 87-base-pair reads could not distinguish some IMGT-functional V segments, including TRBV6-2 and TRBV6-3, those segments were excluded. In vitro tests confirmed that a few of the cytomegalovirus-associated TCR beta chains recognize cytomegalovirus antigens. Across donors, most TCR sequences were observed very rarely, whereas some public TCRs were present in many individuals. Assigning TCR associations to individual alleles was difficult when HLA alleles, especially DR and DQ, strongly co-occurred. In a later analysis, several top co-occurrence clusters were reported to appear linked to parvovirus B19, influenza, CMV and Epstein-Barr virus. According to a later analysis, TCR association rates differed among HLA loci, with DRB1 alleles showing the most associated TCRs and HLA-C alleles showing the fewest.

Library preparation was by the immunoSEQ multiplex PCR assay. For the multiplex PCR, a mixture combining 60 forward primers for TCR Vbeta segments and 13 reverse primers for TCR Jbeta segments was used. The CDR3 region of rearranged TCR beta genes was amplified from genomic DNA with a multiplex PCR assay. The amplified TCR beta libraries were sequenced on the Illumina HiSeq System as 87-base-pair reads. Per the authors' processing: A later analysis counted about 80 million unique TCR beta chains across the 550 to 700 repertoires, and around 9.9 million of these chains were shared by at least two donors. A nearest-neighbor algorithm error-corrected the raw reads and collapsed the reads into unique sequences, merging closely related sequences to remove PCR and sequencing errors. CDR3 sequences were aligned to IMGT reference sequences to assign V, D and J gene segments. For a sequence to be retained, a match of at least six nucleotides was required to both a V gene segment and a J gene segment. A rearrangement counted as productive if the CDR3 had no stop codons and remained in frame with V and J, and every other rearrangement counted as non-productive. Following IMGT convention, CDR3 was defined as the stretch from the second conserved V-encoded cysteine up to the conserved J-encoded phenylalanine. The earlier analysis of 500 to 750 of the donors excluded any sequence lacking an unambiguous match to a single V gene segment. An earlier analysis of under 750 of the donors called V segments functional above 56.7% productive rearrangements and segregating when the between-donor standard deviation exceeded 5%. A statistical classification framework was developed to diagnose cytomegalovirus status using the catalog of TCR beta chain sequences. In a later analysis, TCR nucleotide sequences were compared against IMGT/GENE-DB human TR gene sequences so that V and J genes could be assigned. The TCRdist pipeline was used in a later analysis to assign CDR3 sequences and most-parsimonious VDJ recombination scenarios. A later analysis defined each TCR beta chain by its CDR3 amino acid sequence plus V-gene family, and excluded reads lacking a unique V-gene family. In a later analysis, fewer than 600 highly shared, low-generation-probability nucleotide sequences were removed to address suspected cross-contamination and a sequencing artifact. A later analysis calculated a clonal expansion index for each public chain from normalized within-repertoire ranks of inferred template counts. In a later analysis, generation probabilities were computed with a VDJ recombination model fitted to out-of-frame rearrangements, and the resulting probabilities were checked against IGoR. A later analysis scored TCR-TCR, TCR-HLA and TCR-CMV co-occurrence with hypergeometric tests, applying a repertoire-size bias correction to TCR pairs. To estimate false discovery rates, a later analysis permuted the HLA or CMV assignments 20 times. In a later analysis, co-occurring TCRs were grouped with DBSCAN, and TCRdist sequence similarity was added when clustering was performed within HLA-allele-positive subsets. Repertoires with fewer than 30,000 or more than 120,000 public chains were left out of co-occurrence clustering, as were five repertoires with anomalous nucleotide sharing. The table was pulled from immuneACCESS by TCRdb, which kept in-frame rearrangements only. Such tables lose some clones; where checked, under half of the loss comes from unresolved V genes, and the rest has no known cause. Clone size and the V and J calls come from that table; the DNA yielded D and trimming. The sample table lists about 110,000 clones, over 60% of them with a count of one. The top ten clones comprise 2.5% to 3.5% of the sample.

CDR1 and CDR2 are read off the germline V gene as SGDLS and YYNGEE. There are 15 amino acids in the CDR3, from cysteine to phenylalanine inclusive. Only the CDR3 DNA is retained, 45 bases long and in frame from the first base. V is trimmed back by 0 bases and J by 4 bases, and the junction contains 4 bases that no gene match accounts for. Comment on this clone: No antigen is known for it. No base qualities exist here, and no much larger clone lies one base off it.

In total, fewer than 750 healthy bone marrow donors made up the cohort. At the time of sampling, every cohort member was nominally healthy, though immune exposures that went unrecorded were likely present. The donor was CMV seropositive and was included in the group of 300 or so seropositive cohort members. Every donor gave a peripheral blood sample, and the peripheral blood mononuclear cells from that sample were used for TCR beta sequencing. The Qiagen DNeasy Blood Extraction Kit was used to extract genomic DNA from the blood cell samples. This clonotype originated in a woman in her sixties in good health and CMV-seropositive. This chain joins TRBV9 to TRBJ1-2; TRBD1 lines up with 9 middle nucleotides. The sequenced sample consisted of PBMCs. The nucleotide sequence reads as follows: TGTGCCAGCAGCGTAGGGACAGGGGCCCGCTATGGCTACACCTTC. The encoded protein is CASSVGTGARYGYTF.